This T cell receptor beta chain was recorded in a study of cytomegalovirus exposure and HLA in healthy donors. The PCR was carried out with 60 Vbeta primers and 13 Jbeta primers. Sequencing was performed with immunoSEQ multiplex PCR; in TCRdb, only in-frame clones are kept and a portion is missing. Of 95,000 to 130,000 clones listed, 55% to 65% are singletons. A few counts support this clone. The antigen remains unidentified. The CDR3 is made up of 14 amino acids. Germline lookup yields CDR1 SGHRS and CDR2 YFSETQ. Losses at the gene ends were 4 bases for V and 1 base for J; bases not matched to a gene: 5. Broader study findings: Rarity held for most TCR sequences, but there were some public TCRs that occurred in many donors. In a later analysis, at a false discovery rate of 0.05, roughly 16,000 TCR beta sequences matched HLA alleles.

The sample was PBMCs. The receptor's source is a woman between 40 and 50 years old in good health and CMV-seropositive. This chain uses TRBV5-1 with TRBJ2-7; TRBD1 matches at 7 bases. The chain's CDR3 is CASSPRTGSYEQYF. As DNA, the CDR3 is TGCGCCAGCAGCCCACGGACAGGATCCTACGAGCAGTACTTC.